This T cell receptor (beta chain) was observed in a study of cytomegalovirus exposure and HLA in healthy donors. Study observations and caveats: Confirmation was obtained in vitro that a few CMV-associated chains are specific for CMV antigens. The TCR clusters that emerged in the first cohort tended, a later analysis found, to co-occur in the 110 or so validation repertoires.

The donors formed part of the approximately 130-subject validation cohort, distinct from the roughly 620-subject first cohort. Points on this clone: The antigen is unknown.

Sequencing was performed with immunoSEQ multiplex PCR; in TCRdb, only in-frame clones are kept and a portion is missing. The sample yields over 85,000 clones, around 93% seen once. Germline loops: CDR1 SGHTA, CDR2 FQGTGA. The CDR3 has 13 residues. Trimming took 1 base from V and 4 from J, leaving 5 bases between them. This clonotype originated in a woman aged 25 to 39 in good health and CMV-seropositive. Sequencing was done on a sample of PBMCs. V is TRBV7-3 and J is TRBJ2-1; D gene ambiguous. The chain's CDR3 is CASSLNPYNEQFF. The CDR3 DNA reads as TGTGCCAGCAGCTTAAATCCTTACAATGAGCAGTTCTTC.